This T cell receptor (beta chain) was sequenced during a study of regulatory T cells in long-lasting Graves disease. Documented time point: newly diagnosed GD, antithyroid drugs for less than 3 months. PBMC RNA served as the TCR library source. This CDR3 spans 15 amino acids. Germline trimming cut 3 bases from V and 0 bases from J; bases unmatched to any gene: 2. CDR1 and CDR2 from the germline V gene are LNHDA and SQIVND (reference sequence). With iRepertoire HTBI primers and Arm-PCR of CDR3 regions, TCR beta libraries were built. Original methodology: Segment identification across samples yielded about 60 TRBV and 14 to 15 TRBJ segments. Using its own MiXCR run on the multiplex PCR reads, TCRdb lists one record per CDR3 protein. Here the V and J calls rest on TCRdb's processing, not on the authors' analysis. The sample yields 400,000 to 550,000 distinct CDR3 sequences, about 16% seen once. The data were also submitted as part of a second study, on T cells in Graves' hyperthyroidism and ophthalmopathy. As that study records: HTBI primers drove first-round RT-PCR of the TCR CDR3. The majority of expanded thyroid clonotypes above 0.001 also appeared in blood. A model using 13 V-J features told ophthalmopathy apart from stable hyperthyroidism.

The chain is built from TRBV19 and TRBJ2-3; 8 bases fit TRBD2. The specimen was peripheral blood mononuclear cells (PBMCs), collected at new diagnosis, from a patient treated with antithyroid drugs. The source of this sequence is a woman aged 25 to 45 with Graves disease. The CDR3 sequence is CASSIGGRSTDTQYF. DNA for the CDR3: TGTGCCAGTAGTATCGGCGGGAGGAGCACAGATACGCAGTATTTT. Full variable domain (remainder filled in from reference TRBV19 and TRBJ2-3): DGGITQSPKYLFRKEGQNVTLSCEQNLNHDAMYWYRQDPGQGLRLIYYSQIVNDFQKGDIAEGYSVSREKKESFPLTVTSAQKNPTAFYLCASSIGGRSTDTQYFGPGTRLTVL.